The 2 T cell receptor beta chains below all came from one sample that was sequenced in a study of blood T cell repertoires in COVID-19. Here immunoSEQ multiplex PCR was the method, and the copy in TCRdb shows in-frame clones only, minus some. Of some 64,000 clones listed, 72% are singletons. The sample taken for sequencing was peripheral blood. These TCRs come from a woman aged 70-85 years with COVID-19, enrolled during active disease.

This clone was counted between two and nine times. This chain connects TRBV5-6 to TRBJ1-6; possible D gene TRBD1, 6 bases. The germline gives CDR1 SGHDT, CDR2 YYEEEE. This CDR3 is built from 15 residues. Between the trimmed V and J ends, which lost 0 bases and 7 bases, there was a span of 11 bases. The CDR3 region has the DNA TGTGCCAGCAGCTTGGTGGACAGTTGGAATTCACCCCTCCACTTT. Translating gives CASSLVDSWNSPLHF. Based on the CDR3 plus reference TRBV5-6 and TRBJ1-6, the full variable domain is DAGVTQSPTHLIKTRGQQVTLRCSPKSGHDTVSWYQQALGQGPQFIFQYYEEEERQRGNFPDRFSGHQFPNYSSELNVNALLLGDSALYLCASSLVDSWNSPLHFGNGTRLTVT.

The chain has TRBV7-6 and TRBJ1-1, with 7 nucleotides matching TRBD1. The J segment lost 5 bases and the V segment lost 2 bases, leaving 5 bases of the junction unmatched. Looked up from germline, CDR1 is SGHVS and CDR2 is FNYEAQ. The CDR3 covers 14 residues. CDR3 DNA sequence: TGTGCCAGCAGCTTAAACAGGGGAGAGACTGAAGCTTTCTTT. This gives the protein CASSLNRGETEAFF.